This passage covers 8 T cell receptor beta chains from one sample sequenced in a study of shared clonotypes between healthy human individuals. TCRdb's table, derived via immunoSEQ multiplex PCR, lists solely in-frame clones and lacks some. The repertoire consists of approximately 1,000,000 clones, with 78% occurring once and the leading ten covering approximately 0.52%. The sequenced sample was memory CD4+ T cells from PBMCs. Subset given: CD45RA-negative fraction. These TCRs come from a man aged 18 to 30 in good health. Some clones in this sample may be carry-over from other donors' samples.

This clone appeared a single time. This chain joins TRBV20-1 and TRBJ1-2; possible D gene TRBD1, 6 bases. The V end lost 7 bases, the J end lost 7 bases, and 13 bases lay between the germline ends. Germline assignment: CDR1 DFQATT and CDR2 SNEGSKA (reference sequence). This CDR3 is 11 amino acids long. CDR3 region: CSVYREGGYTF. CDR3 in DNA: TGCAGTGTTTACAGGGAGGGTGGCTACACCTTC.

The chain employs TRBV5-1 and TRBJ2-7; possible D gene TRBD1, 5 bases. Trimming removed 4 bases at V and 2 bases at J, with 16 bases between. The CDR3 consists of 15 residues. Germline CDR1 reads SGHRS; CDR2 reads YFSETQ. In DNA form, the CDR3 reads TGCGCCAGCAGCCTATCCCCTGACAGTACCTACGAGCAGTACTTC. The encoded protein is CASSLSPDSTYEQYF.

The chain links TRBV5-6 to TRBJ2-7; D possibly uses TRBD1 or TRBD2 (7 bases each). The V gene lost 0 bases and the J gene lost 6 bases, with 10 bases spanning the gap. The germline gives CDR1 SGHDT, CDR2 YYEEEE. CDR3 size: 13 residues. DNA for the CDR3: TGTGCCAGCAGCTTGGGCAGGGGGGGCGAGCAGTACTTC. Its protein product is CASSLGRGGEQYF.

The sample holds one count of this clone. The chain employs TRBV7-7 and TRBJ2-5; no clear D gene. Germline V gene sequence: CDR1 SSHAT, CDR2 FNYEAQ (reference sequence). Trimming cost V 5 bases and J 2 bases, with 9 bases left between them. The CDR3 length is 13 residues. The CDR3 spells CASSPAPQETQYF. The DNA for the CDR3 is TGTGCCAGCAGCCCGGCCCCTCAAGAGACCCAGTACTTC.

A word on this clone: A read error may explain this, as a much larger clone is one base away. Other DNA sequences within the sample encode an identical CDR3. The rearrangement links TRBV30 to TRBJ2-4; 9 positions match TRBD2. Trimming cost V 0 bases and J 7 bases; bases outside gene matches: 1. CDR1 and CDR2 (germline): GTSNPN, SVGIG (reference sequence). This CDR3 has 13 residues. The CDR3 DNA sequence: TGTGCCTGGAGTGTGAGCGGGAGGAACATTCAGTACTTC. It specifies CAWSVSGRNIQYF.

This clone appeared a single time. CDR3 residues: CASSITSDTQYF. Written as DNA, the CDR3 is TGTGCCAGTAGTATTACCTCAGATACGCAGTATTTT. The chain couples TRBV19 to TRBJ2-3; D gene ambiguous. The germline CDR1 and CDR2 sequences are LNHDA and SQIVND (reference sequence). V gave up 3 bases and J gave up 4 bases, with 5 bases separating them. This CDR3 contains 12 residues.

The chain recombines TRBV29-1 with TRBJ2-1; no firm D call. Germline assignment: CDR1 SQVTM and CDR2 ANQGSEA. This CDR3 is built from 13 residues. The V and J ends lost 5 bases and 0 bases respectively, with 8 bases between them. The CDR3 coding sequence is TGCAGCGTTCTCTCCCGCTCCTACAATGAGCAGTTCTTC. It is translated as CSVLSRSYNEQFF.

This clone was seen a few times. The chain employs TRBV19 and TRBJ1-2, with 8 bases matching TRBD1. The J segment lost 3 bases and the V segment lost 5 bases, leaving 5 bases of the junction unmatched. The CDR3 is 14 residues long. Germline CDR1 reads LNHDA; CDR2 reads SQIVND (reference sequence). This chain's CDR3 is CASSVGQAHYGYTF. CDR3 coding DNA: TGTGCCAGTAGTGTGGGACAGGCACACTATGGCTACACCTTC.